The 25 T cell receptor beta chains reported below all come from one sample, sequenced in a study of T cell changes during pregnancy in multiple sclerosis (dated by TCRdb to between 2018 and 2020). Receptors were amplified or captured by the immunoSEQ multiplex PCR assay. TCRdb retrieved this table from immuneACCESS and kept in-frame rearrangements only. Not all clones are present; in checked studies, unresolved V genes account for under half, and no reason is known for the remainder. The sample table holds 35,000 to 45,000 clones, of which 88% were seen once. The top ten hold 4.1% of the sample. The starting material was CD8+ T cells from peripheral blood mononuclear cells, obtained in the first trimester of pregnancy. The origin of the receptors is a female donor with multiple sclerosis, enrolled in a pregnancy study.

This chain joins TRBV10-1 and TRBJ1-3, with D unresolved. This CDR3 is 14 amino acids long. The germline V gene encodes CDR1 WNHNN and CDR2 SYGVQD (reference sequence). V was clipped by 5 bases and J by 4 bases, with 12 bases between them. CDR3: CASSHPMRGNTIYF. In DNA, the CDR3 is TGCGCCAGCAGTCACCCCATGAGGGGAAACACCATATATTTT.

The genes are TRBV28 and TRBJ2-1; D might be TRBD2 (6 bases). The V and J ends lost 6 bases and 4 bases respectively, with 10 bases between them. There are 13 residues in the CDR3. Per germline, CDR1 MDHEN and CDR2 SYDVKM. Written as DNA, the CDR3 is TGTGCCAGCAGACCCGCGGGGTACAATGAGCAGTTCTTC. It encodes CASRPAGYNEQFF. The entire variable domain, with the rest obtained from reference TRBV28 and TRBJ2-1, is as follows: DVKVTQSSRYLVKRTGEKVFLECVQDMDHENMFWYRQDPGLGLRLIYFSYDVKMKEKGDIPEGYSVSREKKERFSLILESASTNQTSMYLCASRPAGYNEQFFGPGTRLTVL.

The rearrangement joins TRBV4-1 to TRBJ2-6; 8 bases agree with TRBD1. The CDR3 spans 16 residues. The junction had 1 base not matched to a gene; V was cut back by 0 bases and J by 3 bases. Germline V gene sequence: CDR1 MGHRA, CDR2 YSYEKL. CDR3 bases: TGCGCCAGCAGCCAAGACACAGGGGGTGGGGCCAACGTCCTGACTTTC. This sequence encodes CASSQDTGGGANVLTF.

This chain links TRBV9 with TRBJ1-2; possible D gene TRBD1, 6 bases. CDR3 length: 13 residues. V dropped 5 bases and J dropped 9 bases, with 17 bases sitting between them. CDR1 is SGDLS and CDR2 is YYNGEE in the germline V gene. The CDR3 sequence: CASSSSGALRYTF. As DNA, the CDR3 is TGTGCCAGCAGTTCCTCAGGGGCCCTCCGCTACACCTTC.

The chain links TRBV27 to TRBJ2-2; 7 nucleotides line up with TRBD1. Looked up from germline, CDR1 is MNHEY and CDR2 is SMNVEV (reference sequence). V was clipped by 3 bases and J by 3 bases; unmatched bases: 4. The CDR3 extends over 15 amino acids. The CDR3 here is CASSFGTADTGELFF. The CDR3 nucleotides are TGTGCCAGCAGTTTTGGGACAGCCGACACCGGGGAGCTGTTTTTT.

The chain employs TRBV11-2 and TRBJ2-1; 8 bases agree with TRBD1. V shed 5 bases, J shed 2 bases, and the junction held 5 bases outside the gene matches. In germline, CDR1 is SGHAT, CDR2 FQNNGV. CDR3 length: 15 residues. The CDR3 is CASSLQGGPYNEQFF. DNA of the CDR3: TGTGCCAGCAGCCTACAGGGGGGCCCCTACAATGAGCAGTTCTTC.

The CDR3 sequence is CASSLGTYEIYEQYF. The CDR3 coding sequence is TGCGCCAGCAGCCTTGGGACATACGAAATCTACGAGCAGTACTTC. The chain combines TRBV4-1 with TRBJ2-7; a possible D gene is TRBD1 (6 bases). V lost 4 bases to trimming and J lost 3 bases, with 16 bases between them. The CDR3 loop spans 15 amino acids. CDR1 MGHRA and CDR2 YSYEKL come from the germline V gene.

This chain links TRBV2 with TRBJ1-5, with unresolved D. V was cut by 4 bases and J by 4 bases, with 11 bases left in between. The CDR3 extends over 14 amino acids. CDR1 SNHLY and CDR2 FYNNEI come from the germline V gene. CDR3 sequence (DNA): TGTGCCAGCAGTGTTTGGCAGTATAATCAGCCCCAGCATTTT. Amino acids: CASSVWQYNQPQHF.

The chain recombines TRBV11-2 with TRBJ2-7, with TRBD1 as a possible D gene (5 bases). The V gene's germline CDR1 is SGHAT and CDR2 FQNNGV. The ends were cut back, 0 bases at V and 3 bases at J, with 12 bases in the middle. CDR3 length: 15 amino acids. The CDR3 loop reads CASSLDPGGHYEQYF. CDR3 in DNA: TGTGCCAGCAGCTTAGATCCGGGTGGACACTACGAGCAGTACTTC.

V usage is TRBV5-6 and J usage is TRBJ1-2, with unresolved D. V dropped 1 base and J dropped 3 bases, with 22 bases sitting between them. Looked up from germline, CDR1 is SGHDT and CDR2 is YYEEEE. The CDR3 spans 18 residues. Written as DNA, the CDR3 is TGTGCCAGCAGCTTGATTCTAAAAGAATTGATTTTAGACTATGGCTACACCTTC. Its protein product is CASSLILKELILDYGYTF. The full variable domain, completed using reference TRBV5-6 and TRBJ1-2, is DAGVTQSPTHLIKTRGQQVTLRCSPKSGHDTVSWYQQALGQGPQFIFQYYEEEERQRGNFPDRFSGHQFPNYSSELNVNALLLGDSALYLCASSLILKELILDYGYTFGSGTRLTVV.

The J gene is TRBJ2-2, the V gene TRBV10-3, with D possibly matching TRBD1 (5 bases). CDR1 is ENHRY, CDR2 SYGVKD, per germline. The V end lost 10 bases, the J end lost 0 bases, and 12 bases lay between the germline ends. The CDR3 sequence is 14 residues long. CDR3 amino acids: CATGGATNTGELFF. The CDR3 nucleotides are TGTGCCACTGGTGGGGCCACGAACACCGGGGAGCTGTTTTTT.

This clone was detected many times. The genes are TRBV18 and TRBJ2-1; possibly TRBD2 for D (7 bases). The CDR3 is 15 amino acids. Looked up from germline, CDR1 is KGHSH and CDR2 is LQKENI. Trimming left V 6 bases short and J 5 bases short, with 17 bases between. CDR3 sequence: CASSLYWGGDNEQFF. In nucleotides, the CDR3 is TGTGCCAGCTCCCTCTACTGGGGGGGCGACAATGAGCAGTTCTTC.

This clone appeared a single time. The J gene is TRBJ2-1, the V gene TRBV6-5; 8 bases line up with TRBD1. Looked up from germline, CDR1 is MNHEY and CDR2 is SVGAGI. The CDR3 is 13 residues long. The V gene end was trimmed by 6 bases and the J gene end by 6 bases; junction bases not matched to a gene: 4. This chain's CDR3 is CASSPGQGNEQFF. The CDR3 DNA sequence: TGTGCCAGCAGCCCCGGACAGGGCAATGAGCAGTTCTTC.

This rearrangement joins TRBV9 to TRBJ2-5; 8 nucleotides match TRBD2. CDR3 size: 15 residues. Germline trimming cut 5 bases from V and 2 bases from J; bases unmatched to any gene: 8. The germline V gene encodes CDR1 SGDLS and CDR2 YYNGEE. The CDR3, as DNA: TGTGCCAGCAGTATTAGCGGGGCGATACAAGAGACCCAGTACTTC. Protein product: CASSISGAIQETQYF.

In DNA, the CDR3 is TGTGCCAGCAGCTTAGAGTTCGCTAGCGGGGGACCAACCGGGGAGCTGTTTTTT. This codes for CASSLEFASGGPTGELFF. The chain recombines TRBV11-2 with TRBJ2-2, with 10 bases fitting TRBD2. The trim removed 0 bases at V and 5 bases at J, leaving 9 bases unmatched. The length of the CDR3 is 18 residues. The V gene's germline CDR1 is SGHAT and CDR2 FQNNGV.

The rearrangement uses TRBV18 and TRBJ1-1; D ambiguous. Germline V gene sequence: CDR1 KGHSH, CDR2 LQKENI. The length of the CDR3 is 16 residues. The V end was cut by 1 base, the J end by 4 bases, with 16 bases between. The CDR3 region is CASSPLAVGVGTEAFF. Here the CDR3 DNA reads TGTGCCAGCTCACCACTTGCCGTCGGAGTAGGCACTGAAGCTTTCTTT.

The rearrangement joins TRBV12-5 to TRBJ1-2, with 7 bases that match TRBD1. The germline CDR1 and CDR2 sequences are LGHNT and FRNRAP. The CDR3 is 14 amino acids. V lost 2 bases, J lost 4 bases, and 4 bases stayed unmatched. The CDR3, as DNA: TGTGCTAGTGGTTTGTTACAGGGGATCTATGGCTACACCTTC. Translated, it gives CASGLLQGIYGYTF.

The chain carries TRBV25-1 and TRBJ1-2; D possibly corresponds to TRBD1 (6 bases). Germline CDR1 reads MGHDK; CDR2 reads SYGVNS. Trimming cost V 1 base and J 10 bases, with 19 bases left between them. The CDR3 length is 15 residues. CDR3 amino acids: CASSESWTEPTPYTF. The CDR3 bases are TGTGCCAGCAGTGAATCTTGGACAGAGCCGACCCCCTACACCTTC.

The chain couples TRBV21-1 to TRBJ1-2. TRBV21-1 is deemed a pseudogene. This CDR3 has 14 amino acids. CDR3 in amino acids: CASSNRGEPGGYTF. In DNA, the CDR3 is TGTGCCAGCAGCAATCGCGGGGAGCCAGGTGGCTACACCTTC.

In this sample, this clone is large. This chain joins TRBV29-1 and TRBJ1-1; unclear D gene. Germline V gene data show CDR1 as SQVTM and CDR2 as ANQGSEA. This CDR3 spans 13 amino acids. V lost 4 bases, J lost 0 bases, and 9 bases lay in between. The CDR3 DNA is TGCAGCGTTGGAGGGTTACTGAACACTGAAGCTTTCTTT. It encodes CSVGGLLNTEAFF.

V and J are TRBV5-4 and TRBJ2-1; TRBD2 is a possible D gene (6 bases). Germline values: CDR1 SGHNT, CDR2 YYREEE (reference sequence). The CDR3 is 13 amino acids. Trimming removed 0 bases at V and 13 bases at J, with 14 bases between. The CDR3 protein is CASSLGGREAQFF. As DNA, the CDR3 is TGTGCCAGCAGCTTGGGTGGCAGGGAGGCCCAGTTCTTC.

V is TRBV7-6 and J is TRBJ1-1; 9 bases map to TRBD1. Trimming took 5 bases from V and 4 from J; bases not matched to a gene: 8. The CDR3 length is 15 residues. Germline V CDR1 and CDR2: SGHVS, FNYEAQ. The DNA of the CDR3 is TGTGCCAGCAGCCATTCTGGGACAGGGAGCACTGAAGCTTTCTTT. Its protein product is CASSHSGTGSTEAFF.

The J gene is TRBJ1-5, the V gene TRBV6-5; 7 positions match TRBD1. The CDR3 is made up of 14 amino acids. The V gene end was trimmed by 4 bases and the J gene end by 4 bases; junction bases not matched to a gene: 4. Per the germline V gene, CDR1 is MNHEY and CDR2 is SVGAGI. Here the CDR3 reads CASSWGTENQPQHF. CDR3 nucleotides: TGTGCCAGCAGTTGGGGGACAGAGAATCAGCCCCAGCATTTT.

The V call is TRBV2, the J call TRBJ2-3, with D unresolved. Per the germline V gene, CDR1 is SNHLY and CDR2 is FYNNEI. CDR3 length equals 11 residues. Deletions cut 10 bases from V and 0 bases from J, with 5 bases between. In DNA form, the CDR3 reads TGTGCCACCCCGAGCACAGATACGCAGTATTTT. It translates to CATPSTDTQYF. Drawing the rest from reference TRBV2 and TRBJ2-3, the complete variable domain is EPEVTQTPSHQVTQMGQEVILRCVPISNHLYFYWYRQILGQKVEFLVSFYNNEISEKSEIFDDQFSVERPDGSNFTLKIRSTKLEDSAMYFCATPSTDTQYFGPGTRLTVL.

This chain links TRBV9 with TRBJ2-5; 8 nucleotides agree with TRBD1. Germline CDR1 and CDR2: SGDLS and YYNGEE. The V gene end was trimmed by 6 bases and the J gene end by 5 bases; junction bases not matched to a gene: 6. The length of the CDR3 is 13 residues. CDR3 sequence (DNA): TGTGCCAGCAACCCAGGGGGCGGGGAGACCCAGTACTTC. Residues: CASNPGGGETQYF.